This T cell receptor (beta chain) was found in a study of blood T cell repertoires in COVID-19. The overall study: The origin of the acute and convalescent COVID-19 samples was the United States, Italy and Spain.

This CDR3 contains 15 residues. The germline V and J ends were trimmed by 3 bases and 2 bases, with 14 bases remaining between them. Germline V CDR1 and CDR2: KGHSH, LQKENI. Repertoires were generated with immunoSEQ multiplex PCR, while TCRdb's copy carries only in-frame clones and drops some. This sample carries a few hundred thousand clones, roughly 81% of them seen once, and the ten largest clones take about 3%. Sequencing was performed on peripheral blood. J is TRBJ2-7 and V is TRBV18; D is perhaps TRBD1 (5 bases). This receptor was identified in a man aged 50 or older who had recovered from COVID-19. In DNA form, the CDR3 reads TGTGCCAGCTCACCTTTGAGCGCAGGGACCTACGAGCAGTACTTC. Its protein is CASSPLSAGTYEQYF.